The 22 T cell receptor beta chains listed next were all sequenced from one sample in a study of cytotoxic CD8 clonotypes in ibrutinib-treated CLL. Profiled with immunoSEQ multiplex PCR; TCRdb holds only in-frame clones, not every one. The data hold roughly 330,000 clones, with over 55% observed a single time. The sample was PBMCs, taken after 36 months of ibrutinib treatment. The receptors stem from a human donor with chronic lymphocytic leukemia.

V and J are TRBV4-1 and TRBJ2-7, with unresolved D. Trimming took 2 bases from V and 6 from J, leaving 11 bases between them. The germline V gene has CDR1 MGHRA and CDR2 YSYEKL. This CDR3 has 13 residues. DNA for the CDR3: TGCGCCAGCAGCCAAAATTCTGTGGGCGAGCAGTACTTC. Protein sequence: CASSQNSVGEQYF.

The rearrangement links TRBV5-1 to TRBJ2-1; 10 nucleotides agree with TRBD1. The CDR3 has 16 amino acids. CDR1 and CDR2 from the germline V gene are SGHRS and YFSETQ. J was trimmed by 1 base and V by 9 bases; bases with no gene match: 10. CDR3 region: CATLTGTGESYNEQFF. CDR3 sequence (DNA): TGCGCCACCTTAACCGGGACAGGGGAGTCCTACAATGAGCAGTTCTTC.

V gene TRBV29-1 combines with J gene TRBJ2-5; D not certain. The CDR3 is 12 residues long. V was shortened by 8 bases and J by 3 bases, with 13 bases between the two germline ends. Germline CDR1 is SQVTM and CDR2 is ANQGSEA. The CDR3 DNA follows: TGCAGCTTCCTTTTAACTAAAGAGACCCAGTACTTC. Translation: CSFLLTKETQYF.

On this clone itself: A much larger clone lies one base from this, so it may be a read error. The chain combines TRBV5-1 with TRBJ2-5; D is undetermined. The V and J ends lost 3 bases and 0 bases respectively, with 0 bases between them. There are 11 residues in the CDR3. Germline V gene lookup returns CDR1 SGHRS and CDR2 YFSETQ. CDR3 sequence reads: CASSYQETQYF. In DNA form, the CDR3 reads TGCGCCAGCAGCTACCAAGAGACCCAGTACTTC.

The chain links TRBV5-1 to TRBJ2-7, with a tentative D call TRBD2 (7 bases). The CDR3 has 15 residues. Germline assignment: CDR1 SGHRS and CDR2 YFSETQ. V was shortened by 0 bases and J by 2 bases, with 12 bases between the two germline ends. The CDR3 sequence is CASSLGGGGPYEQYF. The CDR3 DNA sequence: TGCGCCAGCAGCTTGGGAGGGGGAGGGCCCTACGAGCAGTACTTC.

The V call is TRBV5-1, the J call TRBJ1-2, with TRBD1 matching 7 bases. V shed 3 bases, J shed 8 bases, and the junction held 13 bases outside the gene matches. The CDR3 is made up of 15 amino acids. Germline V gene sequence: CDR1 SGHRS, CDR2 YFSETQ. The CDR3 sequence: CASSSVTGSRFGYTF. The CDR3, as DNA: TGCGCCAGCAGCTCTGTGACAGGGTCTCGGTTCGGCTACACCTTC.

This chain joins TRBV6-1 and TRBJ1-5; TRBD1 might be the D (5 bases). The germline V gene has CDR1 MNHNS and CDR2 SASEGT. Deletions cut 0 bases from V and 3 bases from J, with 9 bases between. This CDR3 has 15 residues. DNA of the CDR3: TGTGCCAGCAGTGAAGCTTTGGGGCACAATCAGCCCCAGCATTTT. It encodes CASSEALGHNQPQHF.

There are a few counts of this clone. The J gene is TRBJ1-2, the V gene TRBV9; maybe TRBD1 (6 bases). CDR1 and CDR2 (germline): SGDLS, YYNGEE. The CDR3 totals 16 residues. Trimming took 3 bases from V and 4 from J, leaving 19 bases between them. CDR3 residues: CASSAPSTGRSYGYTF. CDR3 nucleotide sequence: TGTGCCAGCAGCGCCCCCTCGACAGGCAGGTCCTATGGCTACACCTTC. Full variable domain (outside the CDR3, taken from reference TRBV9 and TRBJ1-2): DSGVTQTPKHLITATGQRVTLRCSPRSGDLSVYWYQQSLDQGLQFLIQYYNGEERAKGNILERFSAQQFPDLHSELNLSSLELGDSALYFCASSAPSTGRSYGYTFGSGTRLTVV.

The V call is TRBV4-1, the J call TRBJ1-1, with unresolved D. Trimming took 0 bases from V and 11 from J, leaving 10 bases between them. Germline CDR1 MGHRA, CDR2 YSYEKL. The CDR3 length is 12 residues. Written as DNA, the CDR3 is TGCGCCAGCAGCCAAGAACAATGTCCGGCTTTCTTT. Encoded protein: CASSQEQCPAFF.

The genes are TRBV6-5 and TRBJ2-7; 8 bases align to TRBD1. The CDR3 is made up of 15 amino acids. CDR1 and CDR2 (germline): MNHEY, SVGAGI. V shed 5 bases, J shed 2 bases, and the junction held 8 bases outside the gene matches. This chain's CDR3 is CASSQRTGRPYEQYF. In DNA form, the CDR3 reads TGTGCCAGCAGTCAGAGGACAGGGAGGCCCTACGAGCAGTACTTC.

The chain combines TRBV5-8 with TRBJ1-2, with D unclear. V shed 1 base and J shed 4 bases, with 8 bases lying between them. This CDR3 is built from 13 residues. Germline values: CDR1 SGHTS, CDR2 YDEGEE. CDR3 sequence reads: CASSLKGAYGYTF. CDR3 sequence (DNA): TGTGCCAGCAGCTTGAAGGGAGCCTATGGCTACACCTTC.

The rearrangement joins TRBV29-1 to TRBJ2-7; D is unresolved. The CDR3 is made up of 13 amino acids. Trimming cost V 2 bases and J 2 bases, with 10 bases left between them. Germline V gene lookup returns CDR1 SQVTM and CDR2 ANQGSEA. The CDR3 protein is CSVESDGPYEQYF. CDR3 DNA sequence: TGCAGCGTTGAATCCGACGGGCCCTACGAGCAGTACTTC.

V and J are TRBV5-1 and TRBJ2-7, with 11 bases fitting TRBD2. Germline trimming cut 7 bases from V and 6 bases from J; bases unmatched to any gene: 6. CDR1 is SGHRS and CDR2 is YFSETQ in the germline V gene. The CDR3 has 13 residues. The CDR3 DNA follows: TGCGCCAGCCAACTAGCGGGAGTGTCCGAGCAGTACTTC. It specifies CASQLAGVSEQYF.

The chain has TRBV6-5 and TRBJ2-3, with 12 bases lining up with TRBD2. Looked up from germline, CDR1 is MNHEY and CDR2 is SVGAGI. Trimming removed 10 bases from V and 2 bases from J; junction bases left unmatched: 7. This CDR3 is 15 amino acids long. CDR3 sequence (DNA): TGTGCCACCGCCGGACTAGCGGGATCCACAGATACGCAGTATTTT. It specifies CATAGLAGSTDTQYF.

The rearrangement uses TRBV28 and TRBJ2-7; D is possibly TRBD1 or TRBD2 (6 bases each). Trimming removed 6 bases at V and 7 bases at J, with 16 bases between. This CDR3 has 13 amino acids. The germline V gene encodes CDR1 MDHEN and CDR2 SYDVKM. The CDR3 bases are TGTGCCAGCAGCAACCGGGGGCCCCAAGAGCAGTACTTC. It translates to CASSNRGPQEQYF. Combining the CDR3 with reference TRBV28 and TRBJ2-7 gives the whole variable domain DVKVTQSSRYLVKRTGEKVFLECVQDMDHENMFWYRQDPGLGLRLIYFSYDVKMKEKGDIPEGYSVSREKKERFSLILESASTNQTSMYLCASSNRGPQEQYFGPGTRLTVT.

This chain uses TRBV9 with TRBJ1-1, with a tentative D call TRBD1 (6 bases). V was clipped by 3 bases and J by 5 bases, with 14 bases between them. The CDR3 has 14 amino acids. Germline V CDR1 and CDR2: SGDLS, YYNGEE. The CDR3 DNA reads as TGTGCCAGCAGCGCTGGGGGCGTAATTACTGAAGCTTTCTTT. Amino acids: CASSAGGVITEAFF.

This clone was observed a few times. The gene calls are TRBV6-6 and TRBJ1-4; possibly TRBD1 for D (6 bases). The CDR3 totals 12 residues. Germline CDR1 and CDR2: MNHNY and SVGAGI (reference sequence). V was clipped by 4 bases and J by 15 bases, with 15 bases between them. The CDR3 here is CASSSRTVRMFF. DNA of the CDR3: TGTGCCAGCAGTTCAAGGACAGTTAGGATGTTTTTT.

V is TRBV2 and J is TRBJ2-2; 9 nucleotides agree with TRBD2. Germline-derived CDR1 and CDR2 are SNHLY and FYNNEI. The CDR3 length is 14 residues. After removal of 8 bases from V and 1 base from J, the junction contained 2 bases not matched to a gene. The CDR3 sequence is CASVTSGNTGELFF. Here the CDR3 DNA reads TGTGCCAGCGTGACTAGCGGGAACACCGGGGAGCTGTTTTTT.

The chain couples TRBV5-4 to TRBJ2-7, with a tentative D call TRBD2 (5 bases). Per germline, CDR1 SGHNT and CDR2 YYREEE (reference sequence). V was shortened by 0 bases and J by 7 bases, with 8 bases between the two germline ends. This CDR3 region has 12 residues. The CDR3 region has the DNA TGTGCCAGCAGCTTGGGGACGGGGGAGCAGTACTTC. This gives the protein CASSLGTGEQYF.

This clone was counted once. J is TRBJ2-5 and V is TRBV9, with 13 bases identical to TRBD2. The DNA end lines up better with TRBJ2-7; the J call may be wrong. Looked up from germline, CDR1 is SGDLS and CDR2 is YYNGEE. The CDR3 is made up of 15 amino acids. CDR3 residues: CASSPRTSGSYEQYF. The CDR3 DNA reads TGTGCCAGCAGCCCCCGGACTAGCGGGAGTTACGAGCAGTACTTC.

This sequence joins TRBV11-2 and TRBJ1-3; D gene ambiguous. The CDR3 loop spans 15 amino acids. Trimming removed 1 base at V and 0 bases at J, with 7 bases between. CDR1 is SGHAT, CDR2 FQNNGV, per germline. CDR3 in amino acids: CASSLAQISGNTIYF. The CDR3 nucleotides read TGTGCCAGCAGCTTAGCTCAGATCTCTGGAAACACCATATATTTT.

The chain joins TRBV13 to TRBJ1-6, with a tentative D call TRBD1 (6 bases). CDR3 length: 18 amino acids. The germline CDR1 and CDR2 sequences are PRHDT and FYEKMQ (reference sequence). With 6 bases removed from V and 5 bases from J, the gap between germline ends came to 23 bases. For the CDR3, the DNA is TGTGCCAGCAGGTTTACCCTTACCGGGACAACAAATAATTCACCCCTCCACTTT. Translation gives CASRFTLTGTTNNSPLHF.